The clone carrying this TCR beta chain was picked up many times. Its cognate antigen is unknown. The data stem from a study of identical twins. General study results and limits: The study based its conclusions on cross-sectional statistical analysis and did not follow the same donors.

Trimming took off 4 bases at V and 2 bases at J, with 6 bases between the two ends. Germline V gene data show CDR1 as SGHKS and CDR2 as YYEKEE (reference sequence). This CDR3 has 13 residues. A universal primer binding site was introduced by template switching. The final cDNA contained unique molecular identifiers. TCRdb fed the 5' RACE reads into MiXCR, producing one record per CDR3 protein. The sample lists 690,000 or so distinct CDR3 sequences; around 6.1% were seen once. The chain is built from TRBV5-5 and TRBJ2-2, with D uncertain. This sequence originates from a man between 18 and 29 years old in good health. Sequencing was carried out using naive T cells sorted from blood. The DNA for the CDR3 is TGTGCCAGCAGCCTCCTTAACACCGGGGAGCTGTTTTTT. Amino acids: CASSLLNTGELFF.